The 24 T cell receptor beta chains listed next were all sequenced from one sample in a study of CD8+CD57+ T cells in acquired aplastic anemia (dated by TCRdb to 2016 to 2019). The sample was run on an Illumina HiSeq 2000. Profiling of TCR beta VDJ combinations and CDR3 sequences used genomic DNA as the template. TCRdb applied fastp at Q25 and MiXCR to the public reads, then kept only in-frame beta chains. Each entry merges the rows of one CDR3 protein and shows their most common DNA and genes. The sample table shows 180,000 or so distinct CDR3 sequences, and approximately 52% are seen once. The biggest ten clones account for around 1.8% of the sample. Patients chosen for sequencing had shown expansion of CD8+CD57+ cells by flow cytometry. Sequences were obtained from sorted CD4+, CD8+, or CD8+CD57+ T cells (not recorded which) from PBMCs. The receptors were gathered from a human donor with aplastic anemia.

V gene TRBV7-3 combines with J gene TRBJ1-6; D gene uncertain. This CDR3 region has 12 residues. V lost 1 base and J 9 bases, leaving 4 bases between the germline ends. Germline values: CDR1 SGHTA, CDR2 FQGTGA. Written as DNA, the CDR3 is TGTGCCAGCAGCTTAATTGGTTCACCCCTCCACTTT. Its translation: CASSLIGSPLHF.

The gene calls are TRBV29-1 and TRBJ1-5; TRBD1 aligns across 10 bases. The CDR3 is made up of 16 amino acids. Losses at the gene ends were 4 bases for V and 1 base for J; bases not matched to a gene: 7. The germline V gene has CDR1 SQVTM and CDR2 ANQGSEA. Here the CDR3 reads CSVATGGEGSNQPQHF. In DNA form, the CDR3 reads TGCAGCGTTGCGACAGGGGGCGAGGGAAGCAATCAGCCCCAGCATTTT.

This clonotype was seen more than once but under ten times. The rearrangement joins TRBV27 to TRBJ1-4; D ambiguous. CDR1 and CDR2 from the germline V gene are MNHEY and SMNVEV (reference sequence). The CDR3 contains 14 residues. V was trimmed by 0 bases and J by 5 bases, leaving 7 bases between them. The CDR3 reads CASSLSLGNEKLFF. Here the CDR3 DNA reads TGTGCCAGCAGTTTATCCTTGGGGAATGAAAAACTGTTTTTT.

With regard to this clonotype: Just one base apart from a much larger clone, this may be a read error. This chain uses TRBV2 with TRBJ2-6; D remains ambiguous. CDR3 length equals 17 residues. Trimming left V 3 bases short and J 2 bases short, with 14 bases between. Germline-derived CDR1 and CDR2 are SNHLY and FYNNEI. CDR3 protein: CASSEGWALTGANVLTF. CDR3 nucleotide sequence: TGTGCCAGCAGTGAGGGGTGGGCGCTGACTGGGGCCAACGTCCTGACTTTC.

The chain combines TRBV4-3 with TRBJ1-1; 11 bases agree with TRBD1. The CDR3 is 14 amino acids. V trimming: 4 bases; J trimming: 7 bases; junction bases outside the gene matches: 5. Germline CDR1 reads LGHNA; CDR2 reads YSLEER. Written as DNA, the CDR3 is TGCGCCAGCAGCCCGGGACAGGGGGAAAATGAAGCTTTCTTT. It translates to CASSPGQGENEAFF.

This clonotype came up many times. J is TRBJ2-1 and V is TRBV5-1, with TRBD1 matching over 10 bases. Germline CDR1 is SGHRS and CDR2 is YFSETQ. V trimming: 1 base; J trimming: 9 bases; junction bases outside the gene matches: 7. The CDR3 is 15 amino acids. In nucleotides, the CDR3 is TGCGCCAGCAGCTTGTCGGGACAGGGGCCTAGTGAGCAGTTCTTC. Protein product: CASSLSGQGPSEQFF.

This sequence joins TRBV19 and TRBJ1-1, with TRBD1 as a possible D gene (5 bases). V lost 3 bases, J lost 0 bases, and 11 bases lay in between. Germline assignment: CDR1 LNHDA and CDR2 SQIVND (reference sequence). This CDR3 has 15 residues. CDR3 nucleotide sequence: TGTGCCAGTAGTATCCTGGGACGGATGAACACTGAAGCTTTCTTT. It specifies CASSILGRMNTEAFF.

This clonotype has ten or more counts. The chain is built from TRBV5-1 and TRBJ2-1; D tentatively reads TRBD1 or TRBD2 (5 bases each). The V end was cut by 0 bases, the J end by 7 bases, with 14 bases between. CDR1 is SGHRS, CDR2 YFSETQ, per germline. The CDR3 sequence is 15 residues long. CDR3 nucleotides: TGCGCCAGCAGCTTGGGGGACGCGGAACTAAATGAGCAGTTCTTC. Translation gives CASSLGDAELNEQFF.

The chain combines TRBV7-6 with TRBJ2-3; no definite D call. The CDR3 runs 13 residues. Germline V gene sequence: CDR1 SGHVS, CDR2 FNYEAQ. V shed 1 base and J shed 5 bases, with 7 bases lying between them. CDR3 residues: CASSLVVKDTQYF. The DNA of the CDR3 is TGTGCCAGCAGCTTAGTTGTTAAAGATACGCAGTATTTT.

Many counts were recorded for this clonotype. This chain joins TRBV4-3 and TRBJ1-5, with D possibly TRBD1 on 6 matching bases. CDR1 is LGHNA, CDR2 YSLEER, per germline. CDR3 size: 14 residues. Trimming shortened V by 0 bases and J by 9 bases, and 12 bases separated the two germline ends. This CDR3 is CASSQEQGFSPQHF. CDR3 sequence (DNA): TGCGCCAGCAGCCAAGAACAGGGATTCTCGCCCCAGCATTTT.

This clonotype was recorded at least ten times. The CDR3 protein is CASSRDGETQYF. As DNA, the CDR3 is TGTGCCAGCAGCCGAGACGGAGAGACCCAGTACTTC. The chain recombines TRBV7-8 with TRBJ2-5; D is unresolved. The length of the CDR3 is 12 residues. V gave up 5 bases and J gave up 4 bases, with 8 bases separating them. Germline loops: CDR1 SGHVS, CDR2 FQNEAQ.

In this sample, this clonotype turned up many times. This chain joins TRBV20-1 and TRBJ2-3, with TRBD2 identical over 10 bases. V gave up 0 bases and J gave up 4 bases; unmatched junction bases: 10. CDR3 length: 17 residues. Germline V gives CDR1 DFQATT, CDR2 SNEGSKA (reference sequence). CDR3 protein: CSARDVGSGGSPDTQYF. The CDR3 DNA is TGCAGTGCTAGAGATGTTGGTAGCGGGGGGTCTCCAGATACGCAGTATTTT.

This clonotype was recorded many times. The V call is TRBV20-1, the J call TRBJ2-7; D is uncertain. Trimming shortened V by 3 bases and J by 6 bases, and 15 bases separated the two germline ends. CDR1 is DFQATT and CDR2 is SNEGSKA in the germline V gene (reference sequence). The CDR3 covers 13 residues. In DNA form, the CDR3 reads TGCAGTGCTAGTCCTCCTAGGGTAGGCGAGCAGTACTTC. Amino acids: CSASPPRVGEQYF.

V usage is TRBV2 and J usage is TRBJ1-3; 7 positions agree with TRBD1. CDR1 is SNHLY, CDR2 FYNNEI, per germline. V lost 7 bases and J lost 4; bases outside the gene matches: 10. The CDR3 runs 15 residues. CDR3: CASTGQAPPGNTIYF. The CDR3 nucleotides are TGTGCCAGCACAGGACAGGCCCCTCCCGGAAACACCATATATTTT.

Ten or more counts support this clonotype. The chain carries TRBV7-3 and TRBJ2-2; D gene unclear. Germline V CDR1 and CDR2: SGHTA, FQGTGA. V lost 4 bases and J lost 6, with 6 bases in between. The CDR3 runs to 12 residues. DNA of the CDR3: TGTGCCAGCAGCTCCAAGGCCGGGGAGCTGTTTTTT. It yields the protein CASSSKAGELFF.

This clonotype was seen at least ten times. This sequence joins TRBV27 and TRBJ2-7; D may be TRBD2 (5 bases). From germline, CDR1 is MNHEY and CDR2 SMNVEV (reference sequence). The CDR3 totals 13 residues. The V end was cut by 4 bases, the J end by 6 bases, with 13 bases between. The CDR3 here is CASSYSGLSEQYF. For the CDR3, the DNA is TGTGCCAGCAGTTACTCGGGGTTGAGCGAGCAGTACTTC.

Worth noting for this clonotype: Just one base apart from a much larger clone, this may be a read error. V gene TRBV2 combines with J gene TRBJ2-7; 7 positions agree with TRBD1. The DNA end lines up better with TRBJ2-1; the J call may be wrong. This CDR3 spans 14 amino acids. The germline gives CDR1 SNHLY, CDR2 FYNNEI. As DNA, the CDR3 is TGTGCCAGCACCCAAGCGAGGGGGCCCAATGAGCAGTTCTTC. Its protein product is CASTQARGPNEQFF.

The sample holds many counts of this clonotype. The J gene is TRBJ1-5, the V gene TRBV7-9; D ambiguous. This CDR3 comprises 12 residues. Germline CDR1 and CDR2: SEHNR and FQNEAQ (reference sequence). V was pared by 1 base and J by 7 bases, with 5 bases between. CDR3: CASSLVGQPQHF. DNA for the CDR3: TGTGCCAGCAGCTTAGTTGGACAGCCCCAGCATTTT.

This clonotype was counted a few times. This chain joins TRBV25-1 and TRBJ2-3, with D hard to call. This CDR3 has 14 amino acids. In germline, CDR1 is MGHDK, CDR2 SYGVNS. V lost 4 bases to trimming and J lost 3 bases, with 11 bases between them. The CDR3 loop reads CASSGNRQTDTQYF. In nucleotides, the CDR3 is TGTGCCAGCAGTGGAAATCGCCAGACAGATACGCAGTATTTT.

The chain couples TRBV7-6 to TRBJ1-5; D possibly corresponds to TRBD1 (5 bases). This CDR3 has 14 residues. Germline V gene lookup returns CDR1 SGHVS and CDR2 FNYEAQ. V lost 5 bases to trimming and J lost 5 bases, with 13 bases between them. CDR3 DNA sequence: TGTGCCAGCAGCGCGTGGGGGAAGCATCAGCCCCAGCATTTT. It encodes CASSAWGKHQPQHF.

The CDR3 is CAWRLAGVGEQYF. DNA of the CDR3: TGTGCCTGGCGACTAGCGGGAGTGGGCGAGCAGTACTTC. V is TRBV30 and J is TRBJ2-7, with 12 bases fitting TRBD2. CDR3 size: 13 residues. V shed 5 bases, J shed 6 bases, and the junction held 5 bases outside the gene matches. The germline V gene encodes CDR1 GTSNPN and CDR2 SVGIG (reference sequence).

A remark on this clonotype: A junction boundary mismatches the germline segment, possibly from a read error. The CDR3 is CASSQDTGF. The CDR3 nucleotides are TGTGCCAGCAGCCAAGATACAGGGTTC. J is TRBJ2-7 and V is TRBV7-2; a possible D gene is TRBD1 (6 bases). The CDR3 is 9 amino acids. Looked up from germline, CDR1 is SGHTA and CDR2 is FQGNSA. The variable domain in full, completed from reference TRBV7-2 and TRBJ2-7, reads GAGVSQSPSNKVTEKGKDVELRCDPISGHTALYWYRQSLGQGLEFLIYFQGNSAPDKSGLPSDRFSAERTGGSVSTLTIQRTQQEDSAVYLCASSQDTGFGPGTRLTVT.

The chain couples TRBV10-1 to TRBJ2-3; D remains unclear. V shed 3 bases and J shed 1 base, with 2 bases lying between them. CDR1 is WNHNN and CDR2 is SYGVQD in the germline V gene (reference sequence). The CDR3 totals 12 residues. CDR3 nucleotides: TGCGCCAGCAGTGATCGCACAGATACGCAGTATTTT. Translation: CASSDRTDTQYF.

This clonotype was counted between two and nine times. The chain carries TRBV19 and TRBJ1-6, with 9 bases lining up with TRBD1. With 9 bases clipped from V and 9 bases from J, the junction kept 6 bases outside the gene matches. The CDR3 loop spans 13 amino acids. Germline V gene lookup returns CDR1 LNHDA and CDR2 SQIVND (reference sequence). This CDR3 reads CASFGQGTSPLHF. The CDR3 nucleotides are TGTGCCAGCTTTGGACAGGGGACTTCACCCCTCCACTTT.